This entry is about one TCR beta chain. This CDR3 is built from 15 residues. The data derive from a study of OX40 agonist ivuxolimab in advanced cancers. Some clones are missing from TCRdb's copy, which holds only in-frame ones; the method was immunoSEQ multiplex PCR. The sample lists about 35,000 clones, more than 60% seen once, with roughly 14% in the top ten. The source material was CD4+ or CD8+ T cells sorted from blood, sampled in a trial of the OX40 agonist ivuxolimab. The sequence was obtained from an adult with an advanced solid tumor such as melanoma, head and neck, liver or kidney cancer. The chain carries TRBV21-1 and TRBJ1-2. TRBV21-1 is noted as a pseudogene. CDR3: CASSKEGYHNYGYTF. In DNA form, the CDR3 reads TGTGCCAGCAGCAAAGAGGGCTATCATAACTATGGCTACACCTTC.